Listed here are 26 T cell receptor beta chains from one sample, sequenced in a study of blood T cells in healthy people across ages. Combining a sample-barcoded 5' primer with a J-beta primer mix, a second PCR ran for roughly 6 to 12 cycles. TCRdb ran MiXCR on the 5' RACE reads and lists one entry per CDR3 protein. Of around 500,000 distinct CDR3 sequences in the sample, 40% to 50% were seen once. Sequenced material: blood. The receptors here all came from an older man in good health.

This chain links TRBV5-6 with TRBJ2-3; no firm D call. The V gene lost 5 bases and the J gene lost 5 bases, with 9 bases spanning the gap. Germline values: CDR1 SGHDT, CDR2 YYEEEE. This CDR3 comprises 12 residues. In DNA, the CDR3 is TGTGCCAGCAGTCCCCCCGAAGATACGCAGTATTTT. It encodes CASSPPEDTQYF.

This clonotype showed up just a few times. The chain joins TRBV2 to TRBJ2-7; TRBD2 matches at 14 bases. Germline CDR1 is SNHLY and CDR2 is FYNNEI. CDR3 size: 14 residues. The V and J ends lost 4 bases and 5 bases, in that order; junction bases with no gene match: 1. Here the CDR3 reads CASSAGLAGDEQYF. CDR3 DNA sequence: TGTGCCAGCAGTGCGGGACTAGCGGGAGACGAGCAGTACTTC. The full variable domain, completed using reference TRBV2 and TRBJ2-7, is EPEVTQTPSHQVTQMGQEVILRCVPISNHLYFYWYRQILGQKVEFLVSFYNNEISEKSEIFDDQFSVERPDGSNFTLKIRSTKLEDSAMYFCASSAGLAGDEQYFGPGTRLTVT.

This clonotype was counted only a few times. The chain combines TRBV20-1 with TRBJ2-7, with 7 bases identical to TRBD1. Germline trimming cut 6 bases from V and 2 bases from J; bases unmatched to any gene: 4. This CDR3 region has 12 residues. Germline CDR1 reads DFQATT; CDR2 reads SNEGSKA (reference sequence). The CDR3: CSAGGQTYEQYF. The CDR3 DNA sequence: TGCAGTGCAGGGGGACAGACCTACGAGCAGTACTTC.

This clonotype was picked up a small number of times. This chain connects TRBV5-1 to TRBJ2-2; TRBD2 matches 10 bases. This CDR3 is 15 amino acids long. Germline values: CDR1 SGHRS, CDR2 YFSETQ. V was clipped by 2 bases and J by 5 bases; unmatched bases: 3. DNA of the CDR3: TGCGCCAGCAGCTTTCTAGCGGGAGATACCGGGGAGCTGTTTTTT. Protein sequence: CASSFLAGDTGELFF.

The chain uses TRBV7-2 and TRBJ2-5; 7 nucleotides line up with TRBD1. The length of the CDR3 is 15 residues. With V trimmed by 4 bases and J by 5 bases, 10 bases remained unmatched. CDR1 is SGHTA and CDR2 is FQGNSA in the germline V gene. The CDR3 nucleotides are TGTGCCAGCAGCTCTCGACAGGGCCTGGGGGAGACCCAGTACTTC. This encodes CASSSRQGLGETQYF.

The chain uses TRBV7-3 and TRBJ2-3, with a possible D match to TRBD2 (5 bases). V was clipped by 2 bases and J by 11 bases, with 26 bases between them. Germline CDR1 SGHTA, CDR2 FQGTGA. The CDR3 has 17 amino acids. The CDR3 sequence: CASSLAAREGGSNEQYF. The DNA of the CDR3 is TGTGCCAGCAGCTTAGCGGCCCGAGAGGGCGGGTCAAATGAGCAGTATTTT.

This clonotype was counted ten times or more. J is TRBJ2-2 and V is TRBV5-1; D may be TRBD1 (6 bases). The germline V gene has CDR1 SGHRS and CDR2 YFSETQ. The CDR3 runs 16 residues. V lost 0 bases, J lost 4 bases, and 13 bases lay in between. The CDR3 DNA reads as TGCGCCAGCAGCTTGGACCGGGACACAATCACCGGGGAGCTGTTTTTT. Amino acid sequence: CASSLDRDTITGELFF.

A few counts support this clonotype. In DNA form, the CDR3 reads TGTGCCAGCAGCGAGACCTATGCTGGCTACACCTTC. It encodes CASSETYAGYTF. The chain joins TRBV4-2 to TRBJ1-2; D is unresolved. Germline loops: CDR1 LGHNA, CDR2 YNFKEQ. Between the trimmed V and J ends, which lost 5 bases and 7 bases, there was a span of 11 bases. The CDR3 extends over 12 amino acids.

The chain couples TRBV29-1 to TRBJ2-5; D is ambiguous. The CDR3 is 12 amino acids. Between the trimmed V and J ends, which lost 7 bases and 5 bases, there was a span of 14 bases. Germline CDR1 is SQVTM and CDR2 is ANQGSEA. Here the CDR3 reads CSAVVDRETQYF. In DNA, the CDR3 is TGCAGCGCCGTAGTAGACCGGGAGACCCAGTACTTC.

The V call is TRBV12-3 or TRBV12-4, the J call TRBJ2-3, with D perhaps TRBD1 (5 bases). This CDR3 contains 14 residues. The V and J ends lost 5 bases and 2 bases respectively, with 11 bases between them. The CDR3: CASSIGHNTDTQYF. CDR3 coding DNA: TGTGCCAGCAGTATAGGACATAACACAGATACGCAGTATTTT.

The V call is TRBV5-1, the J call TRBJ2-3, with 11 bases matching TRBD2. V lost 3 bases, J lost 4 bases, and 7 bases stayed unmatched. This CDR3 has 16 amino acids. Germline V gene data show CDR1 as SGHRS and CDR2 as YFSETQ. DNA of the CDR3: TGCGCCAGCAGCTACTATAGCGGGAGGGCCGCAGATACGCAGTATTTT. Translating it yields CASSYYSGRAADTQYF. The entire variable domain, with the rest obtained from reference TRBV5-1 and TRBJ2-3, is as follows: KAGVTQTPRYLIKTRGQQVTLSCSPISGHRSVSWYQQTPGQGLQFLFEYFSETQRNKGNFPGRFSGRQFSNSRSEMNVSTLELGDSALYLCASSYYSGRAADTQYFGPGTRLTVL.

V is TRBV28 and J is TRBJ1-6; 10 bases align to TRBD1. Germline CDR1 MDHEN, CDR2 SYDVKM. This CDR3 spans 13 amino acids. J lost 7 bases, V lost 8 bases, and 2 bases had no gene match. CDR3 residues: CASLGQGNSPLHF. The CDR3 bases are TGTGCCAGCTTGGGACAGGGGAATTCACCCCTCCACTTT. Based on the CDR3 plus reference TRBV28 and TRBJ1-6, the full variable domain is DVKVTQSSRYLVKRTGEKVFLECVQDMDHENMFWYRQDPGLGLRLIYFSYDVKMKEKGDIPEGYSVSREKKERFSLILESASTNQTSMYLCASLGQGNSPLHFGNGTRLTVT.

The rearrangement uses TRBV3-1 and TRBJ2-1; 13 bases line up with TRBD2. Germline-derived CDR1 and CDR2 are LGHDT and YNNKEL (reference sequence). Trimming cost V 5 bases and J 7 bases; bases outside gene matches: 8. The CDR3 is 16 residues long. As DNA, the CDR3 is TGTGCCAGCAGCGCCAACAGGGGACTAGCGGGGAATGAGCAGTTCTTC. It translates to CASSANRGLAGNEQFF.

V is TRBV7-9 and J is TRBJ2-5; perhaps TRBD1 as D (8 bases). The V end lost 2 bases, the J end lost 5 bases, and 21 bases lay between the germline ends. Germline CDR1 and CDR2: SEHNR and FQNEAQ (reference sequence). The length of the CDR3 is 17 residues. The CDR3 nucleotides are TGTGCCAGCAGCTTAACTACAGGGGGGGTTGCTTTCGAGACCCAGTACTTC. It encodes CASSLTTGGVAFETQYF.

The chain combines TRBV20-1 with TRBJ2-3; 7 positions agree with TRBD2. CDR3 length equals 15 residues. With 5 bases clipped from V and 0 bases from J, the junction kept 8 bases outside the gene matches. Germline CDR1 reads DFQATT; CDR2 reads SNEGSKA (reference sequence). CDR3 sequence reads: CSAPLAALSTDTQYF. Here the CDR3 DNA reads TGCAGTGCTCCCCTAGCGGCATTAAGCACAGATACGCAGTATTTT.

This clonotype was recorded at least ten times. This chain connects TRBV4-3 to TRBJ2-1; D ambiguous. CDR1 and CDR2 from the germline V gene are LGHNA and YSLEER. The V and J ends lost 0 bases and 9 bases respectively, with 6 bases between them. The CDR3 loop spans 12 amino acids. The CDR3 bases are TGCGCCAGCAGCCAAGATTTGGGTGAGCAGTTCTTC. It translates to CASSQDLGEQFF.

This clonotype was recorded only once. The rearrangement links TRBV27 to TRBJ2-7; 10 positions match TRBD2. The V and J ends lost 6 bases and 2 bases, in that order; junction bases with no gene match: 10. This CDR3 is built from 16 residues. CDR1 and CDR2 from the germline V gene are MNHEY and SMNVEV (reference sequence). The CDR3 spells CASRDGTLAGAYEQYF. CDR3 DNA sequence: TGTGCCAGCAGGGATGGAACCCTAGCGGGAGCCTACGAGCAGTACTTC.

The chain joins TRBV4-3 to TRBJ2-3; D not certain. CDR1 and CDR2 from the germline V gene are LGHNA and YSLEER. V lost 1 base to trimming and J lost 1 base, with 6 bases between them. The CDR3 has 14 amino acids. The CDR3 DNA is TGCGCCAGCAGCCAAGCACTGCGCACAGATACGCAGTATTTT. Translating gives CASSQALRTDTQYF.

The chain employs TRBV25-1 and TRBJ1-2; 12 positions match TRBD1. The length of the CDR3 is 15 residues. The germline CDR1 and CDR2 sequences are MGHDK and SYGVNS. Trimming cost V 2 bases and J 4 bases; bases outside gene matches: 2. The CDR3 coding sequence is TGTGCCAGCAGTGAAGGGACAGGGGGCTTCTATGGCTACACCTTC. The encoded protein is CASSEGTGGFYGYTF.

This chain connects TRBV7-2 to TRBJ2-1; TRBD2 aligns across 8 bases. The V and J ends lost 1 base and 8 bases, in that order; junction bases with no gene match: 10. The germline gives CDR1 SGHTA, CDR2 FQGNSA. The CDR3 is 16 residues long. The CDR3 nucleotides are TGTGCCAGCAGCTTAGGGACGGGAGGGCCTAACGATGAGCAGTTCTTC. This gives the protein CASSLGTGGPNDEQFF.

This clonotype was detected only once. V usage is TRBV27 and J usage is TRBJ1-5; D unclear. Germline V lookup: CDR1 MNHEY, CDR2 SMNVEV (reference sequence). The CDR3 is made up of 14 amino acids. Between the trimmed V and J ends, which lost 2 bases and 3 bases, there was a span of 8 bases. CDR3 residues: CASSLQGNNQPQHF. DNA for the CDR3: TGTGCCAGCAGTTTACAAGGGAACAATCAGCCCCAGCATTTT.

This clonotype has just a few counts. V usage is TRBV5-1 and J usage is TRBJ2-1; 7 bases line up with TRBD2. There are 14 residues in the CDR3. Germline CDR1 reads SGHRS; CDR2 reads YFSETQ. The V segment lost 6 bases and the J segment 3 bases; nucleotides outside the gene matches: 6. The CDR3 protein is CASTRSGDYNEQFF. Here the CDR3 DNA reads TGCGCCAGCACCAGAAGCGGGGACTACAATGAGCAGTTCTTC.

This chain uses TRBV11-1 with TRBJ2-1, with 9 bases that match TRBD2. The CDR3 has 16 amino acids. Germline values: CDR1 SGHAT, CDR2 FQDESV (reference sequence). J lost 8 bases, V lost 5 bases, and 13 bases had no gene match. CDR3 sequence: CASSALVAGVGDEQFF. The CDR3 DNA is TGTGCCAGCAGCGCGCTTGTAGCGGGAGTGGGGGATGAGCAGTTCTTC.

Concerning this clonotype itself: Mismatch with germline at one junction end may stem from a read error. CDR3 loop: CASSQGAGMNTEASF. CDR3 sequence (DNA): TGCGCCAGCAGCCAAGGGGCAGGGATGAACACTGAAGCTTCCTTT. This chain links TRBV4-3 with TRBJ1-1, with a possible D match to TRBD1 (5 bases). The CDR3 is 15 residues long. From germline, CDR1 is LGHNA and CDR2 YSLEER.

The rearrangement links TRBV12-3 or TRBV12-4 to TRBJ1-1; D perhaps matches TRBD1 (6 bases). Trimming removed 8 bases from V and 4 bases from J, with 17 bases in between. The CDR3 spans 14 residues. The CDR3 nucleotides are TGTGCCAGCTCATACGGGACACCCGGCACTGAAGCTTTCTTT. It yields the protein CASSYGTPGTEAFF.

This clonotype was observed a handful of times. The chain uses TRBV9 and TRBJ2-7; 9 nucleotides line up with TRBD2. V dropped 4 bases and J dropped 7; count of bases not matched to a gene: 12. The CDR3 has 15 amino acids. Germline assignment: CDR1 SGDLS and CDR2 YYNGEE. The CDR3 bases are TGTGCCAGCAGCTTTAGGGGGACTAGCTCTTATGAGCAGTACTTC. Translation gives CASSFRGTSSYEQYF. The complete variable domain, with remaining parts taken from reference TRBV9 and TRBJ2-7, reads DSGVTQTPKHLITATGQRVTLRCSPRSGDLSVYWYQQSLDQGLQFLIQYYNGEERAKGNILERFSAQQFPDLHSELNLSSLELGDSALYFCASSFRGTSSYEQYFGPGTRLTVT.